The T cell receptor (beta chain) under discussion was sequenced for a study of Graves' ophthalmopathy and Graves' hyperthyroidism. Using RNA transcripts, the TCR beta CDR3 regions were amplified. Scientists carried out first-round RT-PCR using HTBI primers and then a second-round multiplex PCR. In TCRdb, the multiplex PCR reads were re-called with MiXCR into one record per CDR3 protein. The repertoire holds about 220,000 distinct CDR3 sequences, with roughly 21% as singletons. Germline V gene lookup returns CDR1 SGHTS and CDR2 YDEGEE. The CDR3 is 13 amino acids. The trim removed 3 bases at V and 7 bases at J, leaving 6 bases unmatched. This clonotype was counted many times.

The genes are TRBV5-8 and TRBJ2-7, with 8 bases identical to TRBD1. Sequencing was performed on peripheral blood. This TCR derives from a woman aged 45-65 years with Graves' ophthalmopathy. CDR3 amino acids: CASSWQGAGEQYF. The CDR3 DNA follows: TGTGCCAGCAGCTGGCAGGGGGCTGGTGAGCAGTACTTC.